This TCR beta chain originates from a study of blood T cell repertoires in COVID-19. Study in general: PBMCs, B-cell-depleted T cells, or T cells were the source of the cDNA or gDNA that made up the material.

Source study methods: Amplified reference gene primers provided the basis for estimating nucleated cell counts. This table comes from immunoSEQ multiplex PCR, and its TCRdb copy is limited to in-frame clones, with some not included. V, J and clone size were drawn from that table, and D and trimming were deduced from the DNA. The sample has about 170,000 clones, 80% to 90% seen once; the top ten hold 2.5% to 3%. While infection was still active, Seattle patients were enrolled and then followed longitudinally. This clone has a handful of counts. Sequencing was done on a sample of peripheral blood. The clonotype comes from a woman older than 75 with COVID-19, enrolled during active disease.

The CDR3 loop reads CAISESNYEQYF. The CDR3, as DNA: TGTGCCATCAGTGAGTCTAACTACGAGCAGTACTTC. The chain carries TRBV10-3 and TRBJ2-7, with no clear D. With 0 bases removed from V and 3 bases from J, the gap between germline ends came to 3 bases. CDR1 ENHRY and CDR2 SYGVKD come from the germline V gene. The CDR3 consists of 12 residues.